This entry lists 16 T cell receptor beta chains sequenced from one sample in a study of monozygotic twins with cystic fibrosis (dated by TCRdb to about 2021). The library was obtained by the immunoSEQ multiplex PCR assay. TCRdb mirrors the immuneACCESS table, restricted to in-frame sequences. Some clones are absent from its copies; in checked studies, under half trace to an unresolved V gene, and the reason for the others is unknown. The sample includes about 36,000 clones, with 80% to 95% observed a single time. The top ten hold 0.19% of the sample. Sequencing was done on a sample of blood. The receptor set was obtained from a boy aged 2 to 10 with cystic fibrosis.

The chain carries TRBV4-1 and TRBJ2-7; D perhaps matches TRBD1 (6 bases). The length of the CDR3 is 16 residues. V dropped 1 base and J dropped 2 bases, with 15 bases sitting between them. The germline gives CDR1 MGHRA, CDR2 YSYEKL. The CDR3 spells CASSQVSTGTTYEQYF. The CDR3 nucleotides are TGCGCCAGCAGCCAAGTATCCACAGGGACCACCTACGAGCAGTACTTC.

This sequence joins TRBV25-1 and TRBJ1-5, with 8 bases fitting TRBD1. Unmatched junction bases numbered 9, after V lost 4 bases and J lost 7 bases. CDR3 length: 15 amino acids. Germline V gene data show CDR1 as MGHDK and CDR2 as SYGVNS. The CDR3: CASSAPGQEGQPQHF. The CDR3 DNA reads TGTGCCAGCAGTGCCCCGGGACAGGAGGGACAGCCCCAGCATTTT.

V is TRBV19 and J is TRBJ1-1; 7 bases map to TRBD1. V shed 5 bases and J 1 base; nucleotides not matched to a gene: 4. The CDR3 covers 14 residues. Germline V gene sequence: CDR1 LNHDA, CDR2 SQIVND (reference sequence). The CDR3 nucleotides are TGTGCCAGTAGTCCCTGGACAGGGAACACTGAAGCTTTCTTT. Its translation is CASSPWTGNTEAFF.

The rearrangement joins TRBV4-1 to TRBJ2-7, with 7 nucleotides matching TRBD2. The length of the CDR3 is 15 residues. The junction had 3 bases not matched to a gene; V was cut back by 1 base and J by 0 bases. Per the germline V gene, CDR1 is MGHRA and CDR2 is YSYEKL. The CDR3 DNA sequence: TGCGCCAGCAGCCAAGCGGGACTAAACTCCTACGAGCAGTACTTC. It is translated as CASSQAGLNSYEQYF.

The gene calls are TRBV9 and TRBJ1-1; TRBD1 matches 7 bases. V trimming: 3 bases; J trimming: 4 bases; junction bases outside the gene matches: 9. CDR3 length: 15 residues. The germline V gene encodes CDR1 SGDLS and CDR2 YYNGEE. CDR3 region: CASSAAGGSGTEAFF. The CDR3 nucleotides are TGTGCCAGCAGCGCGGCAGGGGGGTCGGGCACTGAAGCTTTCTTT.

J is TRBJ2-3 and V is TRBV5-1, with 7 bases lining up with TRBD2. In germline, CDR1 is SGHRS, CDR2 YFSETQ. The CDR3 is made up of 17 amino acids. V was clipped by 1 base and J by 3 bases; unmatched bases: 11. DNA of the CDR3: TGCGCCAGCAGCTTGCCCCTAGCGGCCCAGGGTACAGATACGCAGTATTTT. Translating gives CASSLPLAAQGTDTQYF.

J is TRBJ1-1 and V is TRBV9; D may be TRBD1 (6 bases). Germline CDR1 reads SGDLS; CDR2 reads YYNGEE. Trimming shortened V by 0 bases and J by 2 bases, and 11 bases separated the two germline ends. This CDR3 has 15 residues. In DNA form, the CDR3 reads TGTGCCAGCAGCGTAGAAGCAGGGGTAAACACTGAAGCTTTCTTT. It is translated as CASSVEAGVNTEAFF.

The V gene is TRBV7-2, the J gene TRBJ1-2, with unresolved D. The CDR3 extends over 13 amino acids. The V end was cut by 5 bases, the J end by 4 bases, with 11 bases between. The germline V gene encodes CDR1 SGHTA and CDR2 FQGNSA. CDR3 nucleotide sequence: TGTGCCAGCAGCGCCCGCGGACTCTATGGCTACACCTTC. Amino acid sequence: CASSARGLYGYTF. Drawing the rest from reference TRBV7-2 and TRBJ1-2, the complete variable domain is GAGVSQSPSNKVTEKGKDVELRCDPISGHTALYWYRQSLGQGLEFLIYFQGNSAPDKSGLPSDRFSAERTGGSVSTLTIQRTQQEDSAVYLCASSARGLYGYTFGSGTRLTVV.

The chain couples TRBV11-3 to TRBJ1-1, with D unclear. Per germline, CDR1 SGHNT and CDR2 YENEEA. The length of the CDR3 is 13 residues. V lost 0 bases, J lost 5 bases, and 7 bases lay in between. This CDR3 is CASSLEGVTEAFF. The CDR3 region has the DNA TGTGCCAGCAGCTTAGAGGGAGTGACTGAAGCTTTCTTT.

The V call is TRBV14, the J call TRBJ1-6; D remains ambiguous. V dropped 0 bases and J dropped 7 bases, with 10 bases sitting between them. Germline lookup yields CDR1 SGHDN and CDR2 FVKESK. This CDR3 is 15 amino acids long. The CDR3 DNA reads TGTGCCAGCAGCCAAGAGGGGATAGCAAATTCACCCCTCCACTTT. As protein: CASSQEGIANSPLHF.

The chain combines TRBV7-2 with TRBJ2-1, with 14 bases lining up with TRBD2. V lost 4 bases, J lost 4 bases, and 0 bases stayed unmatched. This CDR3 region has 15 residues. Germline V gives CDR1 SGHTA, CDR2 FQGNSA. CDR3 DNA: TGTGCCAGCAGCTGGACTAGCGGGGGGTACAATGAGCAGTTCTTC. Protein: CASSWTSGGYNEQFF.

The chain has TRBV6-5 and TRBJ1-5, with D tentatively TRBD1 (5 bases). The V end lost 3 bases, the J end lost 1 base, and 10 bases lay between the germline ends. Per the germline V gene, CDR1 is MNHEY and CDR2 is SVGAGI. This CDR3 region has 15 residues. The DNA of the CDR3 is TGTGCCAGCAGTTATGACAGCCAGAGCAATCAGCCCCAGCATTTT. Residues: CASSYDSQSNQPQHF.

The chain employs TRBV15 and TRBJ1-1; D is unclear. The V and J ends lost 0 bases and 6 bases respectively, with 8 bases between them. Germline V gene lookup returns CDR1 LNHNV and CDR2 YYDKDF (reference sequence). The CDR3 sequence is 13 residues long. This chain's CDR3 is CATSRDSFPEAFF. CDR3 in DNA: TGTGCCACCAGCAGAGACTCGTTTCCTGAAGCTTTCTTT. Together with reference TRBV15 and TRBJ1-1, the CDR3 gives the full variable domain: DAMVIQNPRYQVTQFGKPVTLSCSQTLNHNVMYWYQQKSSQAPKLLFHYYDKDFNNEADTPDNFQSRRPNTSFCFLDIRSPGLGDTAMYLCATSRDSFPEAFFGQGTRLTVV.

This chain uses TRBV25-1 with TRBJ1-2; 8 bases are shared with TRBD1. The germline V gene encodes CDR1 MGHDK and CDR2 SYGVNS. The V gene end was trimmed by 3 bases and the J gene end by 6 bases; junction bases not matched to a gene: 9. This CDR3 has 15 amino acids. The CDR3 coding sequence is TGTGCCAGCAGTGATGGGGGGACAGGCTGGCATGGCTACACCTTC. Residues: CASSDGGTGWHGYTF.

The chain joins TRBV11-2 to TRBJ1-2, with TRBD1 as a possible D gene (5 bases). The germline CDR1 and CDR2 sequences are SGHAT and FQNNGV. The CDR3 has 11 amino acids. Trimming stripped 4 bases from V and 6 bases from J, with 6 bases between. CDR3 in amino acids: CASSSGNGYTF. The CDR3 region has the DNA TGTGCCAGCAGCTCAGGGAATGGCTACACCTTC.

The chain joins TRBV5-1 to TRBJ1-2, with TRBD1 identical over 7 bases. The CDR3 is 16 amino acids. From germline, CDR1 is SGHRS and CDR2 YFSETQ. J gave up 2 bases and V 4 bases, and 11 bases lay outside the gene matches. CDR3 loop: CASSPVGTATNYGYTF. CDR3 bases: TGCGCCAGCAGCCCGGTGGGGACAGCTACAAACTATGGCTACACCTTC.